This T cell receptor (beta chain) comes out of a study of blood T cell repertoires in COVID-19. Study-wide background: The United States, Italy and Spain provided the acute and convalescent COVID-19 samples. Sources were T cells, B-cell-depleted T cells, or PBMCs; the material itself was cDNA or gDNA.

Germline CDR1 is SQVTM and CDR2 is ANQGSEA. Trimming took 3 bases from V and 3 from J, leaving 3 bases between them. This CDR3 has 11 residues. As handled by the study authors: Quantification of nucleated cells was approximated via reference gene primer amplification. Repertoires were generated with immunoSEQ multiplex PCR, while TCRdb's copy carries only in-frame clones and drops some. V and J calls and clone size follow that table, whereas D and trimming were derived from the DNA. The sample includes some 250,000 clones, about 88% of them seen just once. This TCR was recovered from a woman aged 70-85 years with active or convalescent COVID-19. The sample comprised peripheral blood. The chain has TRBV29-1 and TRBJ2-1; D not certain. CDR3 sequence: CSVDSYNEQFF. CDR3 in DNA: TGCAGCGTTGACAGCTACAATGAGCAGTTCTTC.